This T cell receptor beta chain was sequenced for a study of blood T cell repertoires in COVID-19. Across the study: Acute and convalescent COVID-19 samples came from the United States, Italy and Spain. From T cells, B-cell-depleted T cells, or PBMCs came the material, which was cDNA or gDNA.

Only a few counts were recorded for this clone. In the study's own analysis: By means of reference gene primer amplification, nucleated cell counts were estimated. Repertoires were generated with immunoSEQ multiplex PCR, while TCRdb's copy carries only in-frame clones and drops some. That table supplies the V and J calls and clone size; D and trimming were determined from the DNA. The table records just under 90,000 clones, about 88% of them present only once. The sequence was collected from a woman of 80 years or more with acute or convalescent COVID-19. The specimen was peripheral blood.

The CDR3 DNA is TGTGCCAGCTCACCAGCGACTTGGGAAAAACTGTTTTTT. Amino acid sequence: CASSPATWEKLFF. The V and J genes are TRBV18 and TRBJ1-4; no definite D call. Germline V gene data show CDR1 as KGHSH and CDR2 as LQKENI. Deletions cut 2 bases from V and 8 bases from J, with 9 bases between. The CDR3 consists of 13 residues.